What follows are 31 T cell receptor beta chains derived from one specimen sequenced in a study of blood T cell repertoires in COVID-19. Clones were read by immunoSEQ multiplex PCR, and TCRdb kept only the in-frame ones, dropping some. Of tens of thousands of clones listed, 75% to 90% are singletons. Sequencing was carried out using peripheral blood. The receptors here all came from a human donor in a cohort sampled during active COVID-19.

In this sample, this clone turned up a few times. The V call is TRBV11-2, the J call TRBJ2-7, with 13 bases matching TRBD2. This CDR3 comprises 16 residues. The germline CDR1 and CDR2 sequences are SGHAT and FQNNGV. V was clipped by 7 bases and J by 0 bases; unmatched bases: 6. The CDR3 nucleotides are TGTGCCAGCAAGGGACTAGCGGGGAACCTCTCCTACGAGCAGTACTTC. Translation gives CASKGLAGNLSYEQYF.

The chain combines TRBV6-5 with TRBJ1-2; D is ambiguous. V lost 10 bases, J lost 4 bases, and 13 bases lay in between. Germline-derived CDR1 and CDR2 are MNHEY and SVGAGI. The CDR3 extends over 12 amino acids. The DNA for the CDR3 is TGTGCCACCAGCCCCGGAGTCTATGGCTACACCTTC. Translated: CATSPGVYGYTF.

The chain links TRBV5-6 to TRBJ2-6; 7 bases fit TRBD2. Germline CDR1 reads SGHDT; CDR2 reads YYEEEE. This CDR3 is built from 19 residues. V dropped 1 base and J dropped 0; count of bases not matched to a gene: 10. As DNA, the CDR3 is TGTGCCAGCAGCTTGAGGGTAACGTCGGGAGGCTCTGGGGCCAACGTCCTGACTTTC. Its protein is CASSLRVTSGGSGANVLTF.

This chain connects TRBV2 to TRBJ2-5; D is unresolved. Germline V gene data show CDR1 as SNHLY and CDR2 as FYNNEI. This CDR3 region has 16 residues. Trimming stripped 5 bases from V and 2 bases from J, with 18 bases between. The CDR3 is CASSPETPLLQETQYF. The CDR3 DNA sequence: TGTGCCAGCAGTCCAGAGACACCACTTTTACAAGAGACCCAGTACTTC.

The chain recombines TRBV18 with TRBJ2-4; a possible D gene is TRBD2 (6 bases). The CDR3 extends over 19 amino acids. Trimming pared 3 bases from V and 0 bases from J, leaving 21 bases between. Per germline, CDR1 KGHSH and CDR2 LQKENI. In nucleotides, the CDR3 is TGTGCCAGCTCACCTGGTCGACTTACACCGGGACTAGCCAAAAACATTCAGTACTTC. Residues: CASSPGRLTPGLAKNIQYF.

The J gene is TRBJ2-3, the V gene TRBV27, with TRBD2 matching over 10 bases. CDR3 size: 18 residues. Trimming cost V 0 bases and J 0 bases; bases outside gene matches: 6. Germline assignment: CDR1 MNHEY and CDR2 SMNVEV (reference sequence). This chain's CDR3 is CASSLSGLAGASTDTQYF. CDR3 DNA sequence: TGTGCCAGCAGTTTATCTGGGCTAGCGGGGGCCAGCACAGATACGCAGTATTTT.

This clone has more than one count but fewer than ten. This sequence joins TRBV2 and TRBJ1-1; D gene unclear. In germline, CDR1 is SNHLY, CDR2 FYNNEI. With 7 bases removed from V and 3 bases from J, the gap between germline ends came to 12 bases. The CDR3 consists of 13 residues. The CDR3 spells CASKRDADTEAFF. CDR3 sequence (DNA): TGTGCCAGCAAGAGAGATGCGGACACTGAAGCTTTCTTT.

J is TRBJ1-3 and V is TRBV5-6; D is undetermined. The CDR3 sequence is 17 residues long. Germline V CDR1 and CDR2: SGHDT, YYEEEE. With 0 bases removed from V and 0 bases from J, the gap between germline ends came to 13 bases. CDR3 sequence (DNA): TGTGCCAGCAGCTTGGTTTCCGGGAGGCTCTCTGGAAACACCATATATTTT. It is translated as CASSLVSGRLSGNTIYF.

This clone has a handful of counts. The chain recombines TRBV5-1 with TRBJ2-6; tentative D call: TRBD1 (5 bases). Germline-derived CDR1 and CDR2 are SGHRS and YFSETQ. The CDR3 is 15 residues long. V dropped 0 bases and J dropped 1 base, with 5 bases sitting between them. The CDR3, as DNA: TGCGCCAGCAGCTTGGGACAGTCTGGGGCCAACGTCCTGACTTTC. Translated: CASSLGQSGANVLTF.

The gene calls are TRBV10-3 and TRBJ2-2; 13 positions match TRBD2. CDR1 and CDR2 (germline): ENHRY, SYGVKD. The junction had 9 bases not matched to a gene; V was cut back by 10 bases and J by 1 base. The CDR3 loop spans 17 amino acids. The CDR3 reads CASRLAGGGRNTGELFF. In DNA, the CDR3 is TGTGCCAGCAGACTAGCGGGGGGCGGGAGGAACACCGGGGAGCTGTTTTTT.

The gene calls are TRBV10-2 and TRBJ1-5, with D possibly TRBD1 on 6 matching bases. In germline, CDR1 is WSHSY, CDR2 SAAADI. The CDR3 sequence is 15 residues long. V dropped 2 bases and J dropped 4 bases, with 12 bases sitting between them. The CDR3 sequence: CASSEARTVNQPQHF. CDR3 nucleotide sequence: TGCGCCAGCAGTGAGGCCCGGACAGTTAATCAGCCCCAGCATTTT.

The gene calls are TRBV25-1 and TRBJ2-3; 9 bases are shared with TRBD1. The germline CDR1 and CDR2 sequences are MGHDK and SYGVNS. V lost 3 bases, J lost 6 bases, and 7 bases stayed unmatched. CDR3 length equals 15 residues. Here the CDR3 DNA reads TGTGCCAGCAGTGAGGGGGACAGGGCGGCGGATACGCAGTATTTT. Its protein product is CASSEGDRAADTQYF.

CDR3 DNA sequence: TGTGCCTGGGGGAGAGGACAGGGCGGCACTGAAGCTTTCTTT. Translating gives CAWGRGQGGTEAFF. The J gene is TRBJ1-1, the V gene TRBV30; 8 nucleotides line up with TRBD1. Germline loops: CDR1 GTSNPN, CDR2 SVGIG (reference sequence). This CDR3 has 14 residues. V shed 5 bases and J 4 bases; nucleotides not matched to a gene: 9.

V is TRBV23-1 and J is TRBJ1-6; D not resolved. TRBV23-1 is classed as an ORF, of uncertain function. The CDR3 totals 16 residues. V was shortened by 2 bases and J by 3 bases, with 11 bases between the two germline ends. CDR3 amino acids: CASSQTSGDYNSPLHF. In DNA, the CDR3 is TGCGCCAGCAGTCAAACCTCCGGGGACTATAATTCACCCCTCCACTTT.

The chain recombines TRBV15 with TRBJ2-2; D is unclear. The germline V gene encodes CDR1 LNHNV and CDR2 YYDKDF (reference sequence). V lost 0 bases and J 4 bases, leaving 6 bases between the germline ends. The length of the CDR3 is 14 residues. As DNA, the CDR3 is TGTGCCACCAGCAGAGAGCCGGGCACCGGGGAGCTGTTTTTT. It encodes CATSREPGTGELFF.

The rearrangement uses TRBV6-5 and TRBJ2-5; D not certain. Deletions cut 6 bases from V and 0 bases from J, with 8 bases between. The germline gives CDR1 MNHEY, CDR2 SVGAGI. The CDR3 is 13 residues long. The CDR3 nucleotides are TGTGCCAGCAGACTGGTTGACCAAGAGACCCAGTACTTC. Translating gives CASRLVDQETQYF.

The rearrangement joins TRBV12-5 to TRBJ1-5, with 8 bases matching TRBD1. This CDR3 region has 16 residues. CDR1 is LGHNT and CDR2 is FRNRAP in the germline V gene. The J segment lost 7 bases and the V segment lost 3 bases, leaving 11 bases of the junction unmatched. The CDR3 DNA reads as TGTGCTAGTGGTTTAAGAGGGACAGGATGGGAACAGCCCCAGCATTTT. It yields the protein CASGLRGTGWEQPQHF.

The chain is built from TRBV3-1 (or the pseudogene TRBV3-2) and TRBJ1-6; unclear D gene. CDR1 and CDR2 (germline): LGHDT, YNNKEL (reference sequence). This CDR3 is 13 amino acids long. V was shortened by 3 bases and J by 10 bases, with 10 bases between the two germline ends. The DNA of the CDR3 is TGTGCCAGCAGCCACGAGTATTTCTCACCCCTCCACTTT. Its protein is CASSHEYFSPLHF.

The genes are TRBV5-6 and TRBJ2-1; D is unclear. This CDR3 is 18 amino acids long. In germline, CDR1 is SGHDT, CDR2 YYEEEE. The V and J ends lost 1 base and 3 bases respectively, with 20 bases between them. The CDR3 region is CASSLSASDARYYNEQFF. The DNA for the CDR3 is TGTGCCAGCAGCTTGTCGGCGAGCGACGCCCGCTACTACAATGAGCAGTTCTTC.

This clone has more than one count but fewer than ten. The rearrangement links TRBV5-6 to TRBJ1-2, with D hard to call. The V and J ends lost 1 base and 3 bases respectively, with 13 bases between them. Germline values: CDR1 SGHDT, CDR2 YYEEEE. The CDR3 totals 15 residues. The CDR3 loop is CASSLKAGSYYGYTF. In DNA, the CDR3 is TGTGCCAGCAGCTTGAAGGCAGGCAGCTACTATGGCTACACCTTC.

This clone was counted a few times. This rearrangement joins TRBV9 to TRBJ2-3; maybe TRBD2 (6 bases). The CDR3 spans 13 residues. Deletions cut 2 bases from V and 4 bases from J, with 8 bases between. Germline CDR1 is SGDLS and CDR2 is YYNGEE. CDR3 coding DNA: TGTGCCAGCAGCGTCGGGGGTTCAGATACGCAGTATTTT. Amino acids: CASSVGGSDTQYF. Full variable domain (rest looked up from reference TRBV9 and TRBJ2-3): DSGVTQTPKHLITATGQRVTLRCSPRSGDLSVYWYQQSLDQGLQFLIQYYNGEERAKGNILERFSAQQFPDLHSELNLSSLELGDSALYFCASSVGGSDTQYFGPGTRLTVL.

The chain uses TRBV7-9 and TRBJ1-2; TRBD1 matches at 7 bases. The CDR3 is 16 amino acids. The J segment lost 1 base and the V segment lost 5 bases, leaving 10 bases of the junction unmatched. The germline CDR1 and CDR2 sequences are SEHNR and FQNEAQ (reference sequence). CDR3 sequence (DNA): TGTGCCAGCAGCGTCTCCTTGACAGGGATTAACTATGGCTACACCTTC. The encoded protein is CASSVSLTGINYGYTF.

This clone was observed a few times. The chain carries TRBV15 and TRBJ2-1; 9 positions agree with TRBD2. V dropped 0 bases and J dropped 9; count of bases not matched to a gene: 12. The germline V gene has CDR1 LNHNV and CDR2 YYDKDF (reference sequence). CDR3 length: 17 amino acids. For the CDR3, the DNA is TGTGCCACCAGCAGAGATGGGGTTGCGGGGGGGATTGGTGAGCAGTTCTTC. As protein: CATSRDGVAGGIGEQFF.

The chain carries TRBV4-1 and TRBJ2-1, with TRBD2 identical over 7 bases. The CDR3 loop spans 15 amino acids. The germline gives CDR1 MGHRA, CDR2 YSYEKL. Trimming took 1 base from V and 3 from J; bases not matched to a gene: 3. DNA for the CDR3: TGCGCCAGCAGCCAAGTGACTAGCAGCTACAATGAGCAGTTCTTC. Translating gives CASSQVTSSYNEQFF.

This clone is a singleton in its sample. This chain joins TRBV21-1 and TRBJ2-5; TRBD1, the table's D call, was not compared with the DNA. TRBV21-1 is assigned pseudogene status. This CDR3 has 14 amino acids. CDR3 region: CATPPGQGVETQYF. The CDR3 DNA follows: TGTGCCACTCCGCCGGGACAGGGAGTCGAGACCCAGTACTTC.

The rearrangement links TRBV29-1 to TRBJ2-7, with D possibly matching TRBD2 (6 bases). Germline CDR1 SQVTM, CDR2 ANQGSEA. This CDR3 region has 11 residues. Trimming cost V 4 bases and J 6 bases, with 10 bases left between them. The CDR3 region is CSVAGGGEQYV. The CDR3 coding sequence is TGCAGCGTTGCCGGGGGAGGCGAGCAGTACGTC.

This clone was detected a few times. This chain links TRBV7-2 with TRBJ2-7, with D possibly TRBD1 on 6 matching bases. Trimming removed 0 bases at V and 9 bases at J, with 18 bases between. The CDR3 length is 15 residues. Germline CDR1 and CDR2: SGHTA and FQGNSA. DNA of the CDR3: TGTGCCAGCAGCTTAGCGGGACAAGGTCTGTTGTGGCAGTACTTC. As protein: CASSLAGQGLLWQYF.

This clone has just one count. This chain joins TRBV6-5 and TRBJ2-3; D is possibly TRBD2 (6 bases). V was clipped by 5 bases and J by 4 bases, with 16 bases between them. Germline assignment: CDR1 MNHEY and CDR2 SVGAGI. This CDR3 has 15 residues. CDR3: CASSRTGARADTQYF. Written as DNA, the CDR3 is TGTGCCAGCAGTCGGACGGGAGCAAGGGCAGATACGCAGTATTTT.

This chain connects TRBV6-5 to TRBJ2-5; perhaps TRBD2 as D (5 bases). This CDR3 is 13 amino acids long. The V and J ends lost 7 bases and 11 bases respectively, with 20 bases between them. Germline V gene data show CDR1 as MNHEY and CDR2 as SVGAGI. The CDR3 bases are TGTGCCAGCAAGAGACTATCAAGAGAAAGTCAGTACTTC. Translated, it gives CASKRLSRESQYF.

The chain combines TRBV5-1 with TRBJ2-5, with 9 nucleotides matching TRBD1. The CDR3 sequence is 16 residues long. The V gene's germline CDR1 is SGHRS and CDR2 YFSETQ. Trimming at V came to 4 bases and at J to 5 bases, leaving 12 bases not matched to a gene. The CDR3 reads CASSGWGQGTRETQYF. The CDR3 bases are TGCGCCAGCAGCGGATGGGGACAGGGAACACGGGAGACCCAGTACTTC.

The chain carries TRBV2 and TRBJ1-1, with 7 bases fitting TRBD1. V gave up 8 bases and J gave up 4 bases; unmatched junction bases: 7. The germline V gene has CDR1 SNHLY and CDR2 FYNNEI. The CDR3 spans 13 residues. For the CDR3, the DNA is TGTGCCAGCGGAACACAGGGGACCACTGAAGCTTTCTTT. Translating gives CASGTQGTTEAFF.